Following are 25 T cell receptor beta chains from one sample sequenced in a study of blood T cells in healthy people across ages. A J-beta primer mix and a sample-barcoded 5' primer were used in a second PCR of about 6 to 12 cycles. TCRdb re-called the 5' RACE reads with MiXCR, one entry per CDR3 protein. Here the sample spans about 1.5 million distinct CDR3 sequences, roughly 45% being singletons. Sequencing was carried out using blood. The receptors were gathered from a woman between 18 and 29 years old in good health.

This chain uses TRBV4-1 with TRBJ2-1; 10 nucleotides align to TRBD2. CDR1 is MGHRA, CDR2 YSYEKL, per germline. Trimming at V came to 0 bases and at J to 8 bases, leaving 4 bases not matched to a gene. The length of the CDR3 is 15 residues. The CDR3 loop reads CASSQESLAGDEQFF. The CDR3 region has the DNA TGCGCCAGCAGCCAAGAGAGTCTAGCGGGAGATGAGCAGTTCTTC.

At least ten counts were recorded for this clonotype. The CDR3 region has the DNA TGCAGTGCTGACCCGGGGACTAGCGACACAGATACGCAGTATTTT. This encodes CSADPGTSDTDTQYF. The chain joins TRBV20-1 to TRBJ2-3; 10 bases are a match to TRBD2. Trimming removed 5 bases from V and 2 bases from J; junction bases left unmatched: 7. The CDR3 covers 15 residues. Germline lookup yields CDR1 DFQATT and CDR2 SNEGSKA (reference sequence).

This clonotype was observed a handful of times. The chain is built from TRBV7-2 and TRBJ1-4; D perhaps matches TRBD1 (5 bases). V was pared by 3 bases and J by 5 bases, with 25 bases between. Germline V gene lookup returns CDR1 SGHTA and CDR2 FQGNSA. CDR3 length: 19 residues. Here the CDR3 DNA reads TGTGCCAGCAGCTTCGGCTATGGGGGAAAGCAACGCAGGAATGAAAAACTGTTTTTT. It is translated as CASSFGYGGKQRRNEKLFF.

The V gene is TRBV5-6, the J gene TRBJ1-2; D is ambiguous. Trimming cost V 3 bases and J 7 bases, with 13 bases left between them. The CDR3 is 13 residues long. Germline CDR1 and CDR2: SGHDT and YYEEEE. For the CDR3, the DNA is TGTGCCAGCAGCTCGATCTTCGGAACTGGCTACACCTTC. This encodes CASSSIFGTGYTF.

The gene calls are TRBV12-3 or TRBV12-4 and TRBJ2-2; D may be TRBD1 (5 bases). With 1 base removed from V and 7 bases from J, the gap between germline ends came to 16 bases. The CDR3 is 16 amino acids. The DNA of the CDR3 is TGTGCCAGCAGTTTAGGACAGTTGGGGATAAACGGGGAGCTGTTTTTT. Its protein product is CASSLGQLGINGELFF.

The rearrangement uses TRBV30 and TRBJ1-2; 8 bases line up with TRBD1. CDR1 is GTSNPN, CDR2 SVGIG, per germline (reference sequence). The V segment lost 1 base and the J segment 8 bases; nucleotides outside the gene matches: 3. The CDR3 runs to 12 residues. The CDR3 coding sequence is TGTGCCTGGAGTGGGACAGGGCGCGGCTACACCTTC. Protein product: CAWSGTGRGYTF. Full variable domain (outside the CDR3, taken from reference TRBV30 and TRBJ1-2): SQTIHQWPATLVQPVGSPLSLECTVEGTSNPNLYWYRQAAGRGLQLLFYSVGIGQISSEVPQNLSASRPQDRQFILSSKKLLLSDSGFYLCAWSGTGRGYTFGSGTRLTVV.

V is TRBV10-3 and J is TRBJ2-1, with 10 positions matching TRBD1. The J call may be incorrect, as the DNA end agrees better with TRBJ2-7. The CDR3 loop spans 17 amino acids. Germline CDR1 is ENHRY and CDR2 is SYGVKD. The CDR3 coding sequence is TGTGCCATCAGTGAGCCGCTGACAGGGGGCTCCTACAATGAGCAGTACTTC. Its translation is CAISEPLTGGSYNEQYF.

The chain uses TRBV6-1 and TRBJ2-7, with D possibly being TRBD1 (6 bases). This CDR3 has 15 residues. The germline gives CDR1 MNHNS, CDR2 SASEGT. The ends were cut back, 6 bases at V and 0 bases at J, with 15 bases in the middle. The CDR3 DNA sequence: TGTGCCAGCAGGGGAATCGACAGGAGCTCCTACGAGCAGTACTTC. As protein: CASRGIDRSSYEQYF.

In this sample, this clonotype turned up a few times. The chain has TRBV20-1 and TRBJ1-1, with D maybe TRBD1 (5 bases). The CDR3 has 13 residues. The germline V gene has CDR1 DFQATT and CDR2 SNEGSKA (reference sequence). The V gene lost 5 bases and the J gene lost 4 bases, with 14 bases spanning the gap. CDR3 sequence reads: CSAPGRGGTEAFF. The CDR3, as DNA: TGCAGTGCTCCGGGACGGGGTGGCACTGAAGCTTTCTTT.

The J gene is TRBJ2-7, the V gene TRBV7-7; TRBD1 matches at 11 bases. Trimming at V came to 4 bases and at J to 2 bases, leaving 7 bases not matched to a gene. The CDR3 spans 16 residues. The V gene's germline CDR1 is SSHAT and CDR2 FNYEAQ (reference sequence). The CDR3 DNA follows: TGTGCCAGCAGCTACGACAGGACAGGGGGCCCCTACGAGCAGTACTTC. This encodes CASSYDRTGGPYEQYF.

The V gene is TRBV4-1, the J gene TRBJ1-1; D is perhaps TRBD1 (5 bases). The germline gives CDR1 MGHRA, CDR2 YSYEKL. V lost 4 bases, J lost 7 bases, and 10 bases lay in between. CDR3 length: 12 amino acids. In DNA form, the CDR3 reads TGCGCCAGCAGCCCACACGACAGTGAAGCTTTCTTT. It translates to CASSPHDSEAFF.

In its sample, this clonotype was seen a few times. The V gene is TRBV6-6, the J gene TRBJ2-7, with D perhaps matching TRBD1 (6 bases). With 6 bases removed from V and 1 base from J, the gap between germline ends came to 16 bases. The CDR3 is 15 residues long. Per germline, CDR1 MNHNY and CDR2 SVGAGI (reference sequence). The CDR3 spells CASSSNAGQSYEQYF. CDR3 nucleotide sequence: TGTGCCAGCAGCTCAAATGCCGGACAGTCCTACGAGCAGTACTTC.

This clonotype has only a few counts. The rearrangement joins TRBV7-6 to TRBJ1-1; 11 nucleotides line up with TRBD1. Germline values: CDR1 SGHVS, CDR2 FNYEAQ. Trimming removed 4 bases from V and 11 bases from J; junction bases left unmatched: 12. The CDR3 consists of 15 residues. CDR3 in amino acids: CASSSGTGGRFAAFF. The CDR3 DNA sequence: TGTGCCAGCAGCTCCGGGACAGGGGGTCGCTTCGCGGCTTTCTTT.

The CDR3, as DNA: TGTGCCAGCAGCATCGGGGGCCCCACTGAAGCTTTCTTT. Its protein is CASSIGGPTEAFF. The gene calls are TRBV12-3 or TRBV12-4 and TRBJ1-1; TRBD1 is a possible D gene (6 bases). This CDR3 region has 13 residues. V lost 6 bases and J lost 4, with 12 bases in between.

In the case of this clonotype: Without the conserved terminal phenylalanine or tryptophan, this CDR3 likely stems from a read error. The chain recombines TRBV12-5 with TRBJ2-1; D gene unclear. CDR1 and CDR2 from the germline V gene are LGHNT and FRNRAP. This CDR3 contains 12 residues. V was cut by 2 bases and J by 4 bases, with 3 bases left in between. In nucleotides, the CDR3 is TGTGCTAGTGGTTTGACTTACAATGAGCAGTTCTTA. Its protein product is CASGLTYNEQFL.

This chain connects TRBV9 to TRBJ2-3, with D hard to call. Looked up from germline, CDR1 is SGDLS and CDR2 is YYNGEE. CDR3 size: 16 residues. The V end was cut by 0 bases, the J end by 2 bases, with 13 bases between. As DNA, the CDR3 is TGTGCCAGCAGCGTAGGCGGTGGGGTCCCCACAGATACGCAGTATTTT. Protein sequence: CASSVGGGVPTDTQYF. The variable domain in full, with the rest retrieved from reference TRBV9 and TRBJ2-3, is DSGVTQTPKHLITATGQRVTLRCSPRSGDLSVYWYQQSLDQGLQFLIQYYNGEERAKGNILERFSAQQFPDLHSELNLSSLELGDSALYFCASSVGGGVPTDTQYFGPGTRLTVL.

A few counts support this clonotype. The CDR3 region has the DNA TGTGCCACCAGTGCCGGTATTCGCGGGCTCACCTCCTACGAGCAGTACTTC. It is translated as CATSAGIRGLTSYEQYF. The V call is TRBV24-1, the J call TRBJ2-7, with D perhaps TRBD2 (5 bases). The CDR3 loop spans 17 amino acids. Trimming removed 5 bases from V and 0 bases from J, with 19 bases in between. Germline CDR1 KGHDR, CDR2 SFDVKD.

The chain has TRBV20-1 and TRBJ2-1, with TRBD2 matching over 11 bases. Germline V lookup: CDR1 DFQATT, CDR2 SNEGSKA (reference sequence). The CDR3 contains 14 residues. J was trimmed by 6 bases and V by 6 bases; bases with no gene match: 7. The CDR3 nucleotides read TGCAGTGCCGAACTAGCGGGAGCCTCCAATGAGCAGTTCTTC. This gives the protein CSAELAGASNEQFF.

The rearrangement joins TRBV24-1 to TRBJ1-2; the D is unclear. V gave up 6 bases and J gave up 8 bases, with 15 bases separating them. The CDR3 has 13 residues. Germline V gives CDR1 KGHDR, CDR2 SFDVKD. The CDR3 region has the DNA TGTGCCACCAGTCCCCGTGGGTTTGGCGGCTACACCTTC. Protein sequence: CATSPRGFGGYTF.

The chain joins TRBV6-1 to TRBJ2-3; the match to TRBD1 covers 7 bases. The CDR3 loop spans 15 amino acids. Germline V gene sequence: CDR1 MNHNS, CDR2 SASEGT. With V trimmed by 1 base and J by 6 bases, 7 bases remained unmatched. The CDR3 here is CASSEGDREWDTQYF. Here the CDR3 DNA reads TGTGCCAGCAGTGAAGGAGACAGGGAATGGGATACGCAGTATTTT.

The rearrangement joins TRBV7-9 to TRBJ2-1, with D perhaps matching TRBD1 (6 bases). The V end lost 6 bases, the J end lost 0 bases, and 30 bases lay between the germline ends. CDR3 length: 21 amino acids. CDR1 and CDR2 (germline): SEHNR, FQNEAQ (reference sequence). The CDR3: CASRLHLSGHAWKNSYNEQFF. The DNA for the CDR3 is TGTGCCAGCAGGCTACATTTGTCGGGACACGCGTGGAAAAACTCCTACAATGAGCAGTTCTTC.

This chain links TRBV5-5 with TRBJ2-3; D remains unclear. This CDR3 has 14 residues. The germline V and J ends were trimmed by 3 bases and 4 bases, with 12 bases remaining between them. Looked up from germline, CDR1 is SGHKS and CDR2 is YYEKEE (reference sequence). The CDR3 is CASSSDLVPDTQYF. CDR3 nucleotides: TGTGCCAGCAGCTCTGACCTCGTCCCAGATACGCAGTATTTT.

This clonotype was recorded a few times. V gene TRBV9 combines with J gene TRBJ1-2; D remains ambiguous. The V and J ends lost 3 bases and 3 bases respectively, with 12 bases between them. CDR1 and CDR2 from the germline V gene are SGDLS and YYNGEE. CDR3 size: 14 residues. The CDR3 nucleotides are TGTGCCAGCAGCGGAGTAAGGGAATACTATGGCTACACCTTC. Its translation is CASSGVREYYGYTF.

The V gene is TRBV30, the J gene TRBJ1-2; D call uncertain. CDR3 length: 15 residues. V gave up 3 bases and J gave up 4 bases, with 18 bases separating them. CDR1 and CDR2 from the germline V gene are GTSNPN and SVGIG (reference sequence). In DNA form, the CDR3 reads TGTGCCTGGAGCGATGGCCTCTCAAGCAGCTATGGCTACACCTTC. Translated, it gives CAWSDGLSSSYGYTF.

V and J are TRBV6-5 and TRBJ2-5, with TRBD1 as a possible D gene (6 bases). The CDR3 length is 12 residues. Germline CDR1 MNHEY, CDR2 SVGAGI. V was shortened by 4 bases and J by 11 bases, with 14 bases between the two germline ends. The CDR3 sequence is CASSWDNNEQYF. Written as DNA, the CDR3 is TGTGCCAGCAGTTGGGACAACAATGAGCAGTACTTC.